These 32 T cell receptor beta chains share one sample of origin, sequenced in a study of graft-versus-host responses after intestinal transplantation (dated by TCRdb to about 2021). Library preparation used the immunoSEQ multiplex PCR assay. The table was pulled from immuneACCESS by TCRdb, which kept in-frame rearrangements only. Such tables lose some clones; where checked, under half of the loss comes from unresolved V genes, and the rest has no known cause. Present in this sample are 55,000 to 85,000 clones, around 90% of which were seen just once. The ten most abundant clones make up 2.5% of the sample. The time point label for this specimen denotes: cells obtained before transplantation from donor or recipient. Their specific antigens are unknown. Specimen: unstimulated CD8+ T cells sorted from spleen or lymph node cells, collected before intestinal transplant. These TCRs come from a human donor who received an intestinal transplant.

This clone is a singleton in its sample. The V and J genes are TRBV4-1 and TRBJ2-7; D is ambiguous. V was shortened by 1 base and J by 3 bases, with 10 bases between the two germline ends. The germline gives CDR1 MGHRA, CDR2 YSYEKL. This CDR3 comprises 14 residues. The CDR3 coding sequence is TGCGCCAGCAGCCAAGGCGCTGCGTTCTACGAGCAGTACTTC. This translates into CASSQGAAFYEQYF.

J is TRBJ2-6 and V is TRBV5-4; perhaps TRBD1 as D (5 bases). The germline CDR1 and CDR2 sequences are SGHNT and YYREEE (reference sequence). The V end lost 1 base, the J end lost 4 bases, and 9 bases lay between the germline ends. This CDR3 contains 15 residues. The CDR3 loop is CASSLLGVGANVLTF. Written as DNA, the CDR3 is TGTGCCAGCAGCTTGCTAGGGGTCGGGGCCAACGTCCTGACTTTC.

J is TRBJ2-7 and V is TRBV28, with 7 nucleotides matching TRBD1. The germline V gene has CDR1 MDHEN and CDR2 SYDVKM. V shed 5 bases, J shed 5 bases, and the junction held 6 bases outside the gene matches. The CDR3 extends over 13 amino acids. CDR3 protein: CASSPPTGNEQYF. CDR3 nucleotide sequence: TGTGCCAGCAGTCCCCCGACAGGGAACGAGCAGTACTTC.

The V and J genes are TRBV21-1 and TRBJ1-5; the table's D call, TRBD1, has no DNA check behind it. TRBV21-1 is a pseudogene. This CDR3 region has 15 residues. The CDR3 here is CASSKDPQTGEPQHF. CDR3 bases: TGTGCCAGCAGCAAGGATCCCCAGACAGGAGAGCCCCAGCATTTT.

The V call is TRBV5-6, the J call TRBJ1-2; the D gene is possibly TRBD1 (6 bases). CDR3 length equals 14 residues. Germline V gene data show CDR1 as SGHDT and CDR2 as YYEEEE. V was clipped by 0 bases and J by 4 bases, with 10 bases between them. The CDR3 nucleotides are TGTGCCAGCAGCTTGGCGGGGGGCAGCTATGGCTACACCTTC. As protein: CASSLAGGSYGYTF.

The rearrangement joins TRBV9 to TRBJ2-7; 7 bases fit TRBD1. CDR3 size: 15 residues. J gave up 2 bases and V 0 bases, and 5 bases lay outside the gene matches. Germline CDR1 reads SGDLS; CDR2 reads YYNGEE. CDR3 sequence: CASSVGTGDTYEQYF. Written as DNA, the CDR3 is TGTGCCAGCAGCGTAGGGACAGGTGATACCTACGAGCAGTACTTC.

This sequence joins TRBV2 and TRBJ2-7; 9 bases fit TRBD1. The V and J ends lost 1 base and 5 bases, in that order; junction bases with no gene match: 9. The germline V gene has CDR1 SNHLY and CDR2 FYNNEI. The CDR3 is 16 residues long. CDR3 amino acids: CASSEGQDRGFNEQYF. CDR3 bases: TGTGCCAGCAGTGAAGGGCAGGACAGGGGTTTCAACGAGCAGTACTTC.

The rearrangement joins TRBV27 to TRBJ2-7; 9 bases are a match to TRBD1. V shed 0 bases and J 1 base; nucleotides not matched to a gene: 4. CDR1 and CDR2 (germline): MNHEY, SMNVEV (reference sequence). CDR3 length equals 16 residues. DNA of the CDR3: TGTGCCAGCAGTTTATCGGGACAGGGCCGATCCTACGAGCAGTACTTC. It codes for CASSLSGQGRSYEQYF.

The V call is TRBV5-1, the J call TRBJ2-7; TRBD1 agrees at 10 bases. The CDR3 loop spans 15 amino acids. The V gene's germline CDR1 is SGHRS and CDR2 YFSETQ. J was trimmed by 7 bases and V by 4 bases; bases with no gene match: 11. The CDR3 DNA reads TGCGCCAGCAGCCCCCGACCGACAGGGGGCAAAGAGCAGTACTTC. This encodes CASSPRPTGGKEQYF.

The chain carries TRBV6-5 and TRBJ2-1, with 7 bases that match TRBD2. In germline, CDR1 is MNHEY, CDR2 SVGAGI. This CDR3 spans 16 amino acids. V trimming: 1 base; J trimming: 0 bases; junction bases outside the gene matches: 3. The CDR3 protein is CASSYLGGSSYNEQFF. The DNA of the CDR3 is TGTGCCAGCAGTTACTTGGGGGGGAGCTCCTACAATGAGCAGTTCTTC.

The chain carries TRBV5-6 and TRBJ2-4; D might be TRBD2 (6 bases). The CDR3 spans 15 residues. V was pared by 3 bases and J by 3 bases, with 13 bases between. The germline V gene encodes CDR1 SGHDT and CDR2 YYEEEE. The CDR3: CASSSTSLGKNIQYF. For the CDR3, the DNA is TGTGCCAGCAGCTCAACTAGCTTGGGCAAAAACATTCAGTACTTC. Full variable domain (rest looked up from reference TRBV5-6 and TRBJ2-4): DAGVTQSPTHLIKTRGQQVTLRCSPKSGHDTVSWYQQALGQGPQFIFQYYEEEERQRGNFPDRFSGHQFPNYSSELNVNALLLGDSALYLCASSSTSLGKNIQYFGAGTRLSVL.

This clone has just one count. The genes are TRBV27 and TRBJ2-7; TRBD1 aligns across 8 bases. The CDR3 runs to 15 residues. V was pared by 5 bases and J by 3 bases, with 9 bases of the junction left unmatched. Germline V gene data show CDR1 as MNHEY and CDR2 as SMNVEV (reference sequence). The CDR3: CASSPDRGKGYEQYF. CDR3 DNA sequence: TGTGCCAGCAGTCCCGACAGGGGAAAGGGCTACGAGCAGTACTTC.

V and J are TRBV28 and TRBJ2-1; a possible D gene is TRBD2 (6 bases). Germline-derived CDR1 and CDR2 are MDHEN and SYDVKM. V dropped 3 bases and J dropped 6 bases, with 15 bases sitting between them. The CDR3 contains 15 residues. The CDR3 loop is CASSFAGSLANEQFF. The CDR3, as DNA: TGTGCCAGCAGTTTCGCGGGGAGTCTAGCCAATGAGCAGTTCTTC.

The gene calls are TRBV27 and TRBJ2-5; 8 bases align to TRBD1. The end of the DNA aligns better with TRBJ2-7, so the J call may be wrong. The CDR3 runs to 14 residues. Per the germline V gene, CDR1 is MNHEY and CDR2 is SMNVEV (reference sequence). The CDR3 bases are TGTGCCAGCAGTTCCGGGACAGGCGGTCACGAGCAGTACTTC. Amino acids: CASSSGTGGHEQYF.

CDR3 DNA sequence: TGCGCCAGCAGCGTGGCGGGAGGGCCCTCCTACGAGCAGTACTTC. Amino acid sequence: CASSVAGGPSYEQYF. The rearrangement links TRBV4-1 to TRBJ2-7; 9 nucleotides align to TRBD2. The CDR3 covers 15 residues. Germline-derived CDR1 and CDR2 are MGHRA and YSYEKL. With 5 bases clipped from V and 0 bases from J, the junction kept 5 bases outside the gene matches.

The chain links TRBV6-4 to TRBJ2-2; the D gene is possibly TRBD2 (7 bases). The V and J ends lost 6 bases and 3 bases respectively, with 14 bases between them. Germline CDR1 MRHNA, CDR2 SNTAGT. The CDR3 runs to 15 residues. Here the CDR3 DNA reads TGTGCCAGCAGCGAAAGGGGGGGAGACACCGGGGAGCTGTTTTTT. Residues: CASSERGGDTGELFF.

This rearrangement joins TRBV6-5 to TRBJ2-1; 8 bases line up with TRBD1. The junction had 9 bases not matched to a gene; V was cut back by 4 bases and J by 7 bases. From germline, CDR1 is MNHEY and CDR2 SVGAGI. CDR3 length: 15 amino acids. The CDR3 DNA sequence: TGTGCCAGCAGTTTTGCAGGGGGCAATGGGAATGAGCAGTTCTTC. Translated, it gives CASSFAGGNGNEQFF.

J is TRBJ1-1 and V is TRBV28, with D unresolved. V was clipped by 0 bases and J by 1 base, with 6 bases between them. Germline V CDR1 and CDR2: MDHEN, SYDVKM. CDR3 length: 14 amino acids. CDR3 sequence reads: CASSLWAGNTEAFF. The CDR3 DNA reads as TGTGCCAGCAGTTTATGGGCGGGGAACACTGAAGCTTTCTTT.

The V gene is TRBV28, the J gene TRBJ1-2, with TRBD1 identical over 10 bases. CDR1 MDHEN and CDR2 SYDVKM come from the germline V gene. V lost 4 bases to trimming and J lost 4 bases; unmatched junction nucleotides: 9. The CDR3 length is 16 residues. In DNA form, the CDR3 reads TGTGCCAGCAGTTACTGGGGGACAGGGGTTTTCTATGGCTACACCTTC. This gives the protein CASSYWGTGVFYGYTF.

This clone was detected only a few times. The chain links TRBV18 to TRBJ1-2; TRBD1 matches at 7 bases. Germline values: CDR1 KGHSH, CDR2 LQKENI. J lost 2 bases, V lost 4 bases, and 4 bases had no gene match. There are 14 residues in the CDR3. DNA for the CDR3: TGTGCCAGCTCACGACAACAGGGGAACTATGGCTACACCTTC. This translates into CASSRQQGNYGYTF.

The chain uses TRBV13 and TRBJ2-7; 8 bases are a match to TRBD1. CDR3 size: 15 residues. CDR1 is PRHDT, CDR2 FYEKMQ, per germline (reference sequence). Losses at the gene ends were 4 bases for V and 3 bases for J; bases not matched to a gene: 8. CDR3 nucleotide sequence: TGTGCCAGCAGCTGGCACAGGGGGTTCGACTACGAGCAGTACTTC. Translated, it gives CASSWHRGFDYEQYF.

A single count supports this clone. The genes are TRBV6-1 and TRBJ2-5, with D perhaps matching TRBD2 (7 bases). The V end lost 3 bases, the J end lost 7 bases, and 15 bases lay between the germline ends. Looked up from germline, CDR1 is MNHNS and CDR2 is SASEGT. This CDR3 is 14 amino acids long. The CDR3 bases are TGTGCCAGCAGTGATGGGGGGGCTGAACCGACCCAGTACTTC. Residues: CASSDGGAEPTQYF.

The chain carries TRBV2 and TRBJ1-1; 9 bases are a match to TRBD1. With V trimmed by 6 bases and J by 6 bases, 8 bases remained unmatched. Germline V CDR1 and CDR2: SNHLY, FYNNEI. The CDR3 has 14 amino acids. This chain's CDR3 is CASRETGGEPEAFF. The CDR3 DNA sequence: TGTGCCAGCAGGGAGACAGGGGGGGAGCCTGAAGCTTTCTTT.

The chain uses TRBV13 and TRBJ2-7; 9 bases agree with TRBD2. Germline V gives CDR1 PRHDT, CDR2 FYEKMQ (reference sequence). V gave up 5 bases and J gave up 2 bases; unmatched junction bases: 7. CDR3 length: 15 residues. The CDR3 here is CASSHRTSAPYEQYF. CDR3 nucleotide sequence: TGTGCCAGCAGCCACCGGACTAGCGCACCCTACGAGCAGTACTTC.

The rearrangement links TRBV4-1 to TRBJ2-7, with 9 positions matching TRBD1. CDR3 length: 22 amino acids. The V gene's germline CDR1 is MGHRA and CDR2 YSYEKL. With 0 bases clipped from V and 9 bases from J, the junction kept 30 bases outside the gene matches. In DNA, the CDR3 is TGCGCCAGCAGCCAAGATATGTTACCCTCCTTCGGACAGGGGAAACTTCTACGAGGGCAGTACTTC. The encoded protein is CASSQDMLPSFGQGKLLRGQYF.

The gene calls are TRBV6-6 and TRBJ2-2, with a tentative D call TRBD1 (6 bases). The germline V and J ends were trimmed by 0 bases and 4 bases, with 9 bases remaining between them. This CDR3 region has 15 residues. Germline V gene data show CDR1 as MNHNY and CDR2 as SVGAGI (reference sequence). CDR3 nucleotide sequence: TGTGCCAGCAGTTACTCGATCAGGGGCACCGGGGAGCTGTTTTTT. Protein sequence: CASSYSIRGTGELFF.

CDR3 residues: CASSFRSGGAVYNEQFF. DNA of the CDR3: TGTGCCAGCAGCTTTCGAAGCGGGGGGGCCGTCTACAATGAGCAGTTCTTC. The chain employs TRBV7-6 and TRBJ2-1, with 10 bases that match TRBD2. Germline V gives CDR1 SGHVS, CDR2 FNYEAQ. The CDR3 runs to 17 residues. Trimming at V came to 3 bases and at J to 3 bases, leaving 8 bases not matched to a gene.

This chain uses TRBV27 with TRBJ2-7; 11 positions match TRBD2. Germline values: CDR1 MNHEY, CDR2 SMNVEV (reference sequence). The CDR3 covers 15 residues. Trimming took 6 bases from V and 3 from J; bases not matched to a gene: 7. The CDR3 reads CASSYRLAGSYEQYF. DNA for the CDR3: TGTGCCAGCAGCTACCGACTAGCGGGGAGCTACGAGCAGTACTTC.

Of note for this clone: The junction shows a germline mismatch at one end, possibly a read error. The J gene is TRBJ2-5, the V gene TRBV7-7, with 8 bases matching TRBD1. Per germline, CDR1 SSHAT and CDR2 FNYEAQ (reference sequence). There are 15 residues in the CDR3. The CDR3 region has the DNA TGTGCTAGCAGCCTCCTACAGGGGGATGGAGAGACCCAGTACTTC. This translates into CASSLLQGDGETQYF.

The V call is TRBV5-4, the J call TRBJ2-7, with 8 bases aligning to TRBD1. Unmatched junction bases numbered 9, after V lost 5 bases and J lost 5 bases. There are 14 residues in the CDR3. Germline lookup yields CDR1 SGHNT and CDR2 YYREEE (reference sequence). In DNA form, the CDR3 reads TGTGCCAGCAGTCGTCAGGGGGCGAAAAACGAGCAGTACTTC. It encodes CASSRQGAKNEQYF.

The chain is built from TRBV6-1 and TRBJ2-3; 12 positions agree with TRBD2. The V segment lost 2 bases and the J segment 6 bases; nucleotides outside the gene matches: 9. Germline-derived CDR1 and CDR2 are MNHNS and SASEGT. The CDR3 covers 17 residues. The CDR3 coding sequence is TGTGCCAGCAGTGAAAACCTAGCGGGAGGGGAGACGGATACGCAGTATTTT. Translating gives CASSENLAGGETDTQYF.

In DNA form, the CDR3 reads TGTGCCAGCAGTGACCCCGGGACTAGCGGGATTAGTGCGACCCAGTACTTC. Amino acids: CASSDPGTSGISATQYF. The V call is TRBV6-1, the J call TRBJ2-5; 13 bases match TRBD2. The CDR3 has 17 amino acids. CDR1 and CDR2 from the germline V gene are MNHNS and SASEGT. The junction had 11 bases not matched to a gene; V was cut back by 3 bases and J by 7 bases.